The table lists the clone carrying this TCR beta chain with many counts. Its antigen is not known. A primer matching the constant region was used to make TCR beta cDNA from around 460 ng of total RNA. Slightly modified ARM-PCR, run as three nested multiplex PCR rounds, produced the TCR beta libraries. The study ran its first two PCR rounds for roughly 10 cycles each, using TRBV1-TRBV30 forward primers and a C-beta reverse primer. MiXCR, run by TCRdb on the multiplex PCR reads, gives a single entry per CDR3 protein. The sample includes approximately 110,000 distinct CDR3 sequences, around 64% of them seen just once. V was clipped by 2 bases and J by 5 bases, with 13 bases between them. The CDR3 sequence is 14 residues long. Germline V gene data show CDR1 as SGHRS and CDR2 as YFSETQ. RNA and DNA were co-extracted from about 19-30 mg of unsorted bulk tissue. The source of the sample is a study of tumor-infiltrating lymphocytes in primary liver carcinoma. The overall study: The patient group consisted of men and women aged 30 to 69 years. Study-wide results and caveats: Significantly larger top-250-clone fractions were found in tumors than in blood (p = 0.039). Whereas tumor region pairs overlapped more, tumor-adjacent and tumor-blood pairs overlapped less.

The TCR originated in a woman between 55 and 75 years old with primary liver carcinoma and hepatitis B virus infection. Sequencing input: liver tumor tissue from sampling region 3. Subset reported: tumor region T3, left-lateral pole. The gene calls are TRBV5-1 and TRBJ1-2, with a tentative D call TRBD1 (6 bases). In DNA form, the CDR3 reads TGCGCCAGCAGCTTTGGGGGCACAGATTATGGCTACACCTTC. The encoded protein is CASSFGGTDYGYTF.